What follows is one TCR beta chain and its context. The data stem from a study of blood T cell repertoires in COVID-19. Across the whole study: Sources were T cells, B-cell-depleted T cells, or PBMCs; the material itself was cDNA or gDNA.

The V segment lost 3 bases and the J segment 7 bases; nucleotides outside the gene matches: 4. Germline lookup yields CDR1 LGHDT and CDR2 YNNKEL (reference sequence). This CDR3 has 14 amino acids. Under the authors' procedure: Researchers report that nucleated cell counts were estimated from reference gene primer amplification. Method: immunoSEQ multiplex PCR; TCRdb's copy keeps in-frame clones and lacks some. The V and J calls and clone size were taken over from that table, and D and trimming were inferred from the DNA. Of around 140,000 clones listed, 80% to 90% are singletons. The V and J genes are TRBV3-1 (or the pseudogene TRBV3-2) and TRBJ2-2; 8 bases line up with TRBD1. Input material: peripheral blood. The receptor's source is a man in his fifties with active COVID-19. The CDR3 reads CASSHRGQGGELFF. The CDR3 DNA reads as TGTGCCAGCAGCCACAGGGGGCAAGGCGGGGAGCTGTTTTTT.